A single sample is the source of the 10 T cell receptor beta chains below, sequenced in a study of tumor-infiltrating lymphocytes in primary liver carcinoma. The researchers produced TCR beta cDNA from 500 ng total RNA with a constant-region primer. Employing slightly modified ARM-PCR, three nested multiplex PCR rounds were run, and these gave rise to the TCR beta libraries. Amplification in the first two PCR rounds was performed using TRBV1-TRBV30 forward primers and a C-beta reverse primer for approximately 10 cycles each. TCRdb called the multiplex PCR reads again in MiXCR, with one record for every CDR3 protein. The top ten clones hold around three quarters of a sample with more than 150,000 distinct CDR3 sequences, 50% to 75% of them seen once. Blood RNA was derived from unsorted whole blood, and germline DNA was extracted too. Sequencing input: peripheral blood. Every receptor here comes from a man aged 35-49 years with primary liver carcinoma and hepatitis B virus infection.

This clonotype was found a few times. This chain uses TRBV5-1 with TRBJ2-5, with D tentatively TRBD2 (6 bases). The CDR3 covers 15 residues. The V gene's germline CDR1 is SGHRS and CDR2 YFSETQ. The V and J ends lost 1 base and 1 base respectively, with 11 bases between them. CDR3 sequence (DNA): TGCGCCAGCAGCTTGTCTAGCGCCCCCCAAGAGACCCAGTACTTC. It codes for CASSLSSAPQETQYF.

In the case of this clonotype: One end of the junction varies from germline; a read error may be responsible. The rearrangement links TRBV28 to TRBJ2-3, with TRBD1 matching over 8 bases. The CDR3 covers 15 residues. Germline CDR1 reads MDHEN; CDR2 reads SYDVKM. CDR3 residues: CASSLTGTGIDTQYF. The CDR3 DNA reads as TGCGCCAGCAGTTTGACCGGGACAGGTATCGATACGCAGTATTTT.

The chain is built from TRBV12-3 or TRBV12-4 and TRBJ2-7; 7 nucleotides match TRBD2. The CDR3 runs to 13 residues. Germline trimming cut 8 bases from V and 4 bases from J; bases unmatched to any gene: 8. CDR3 protein: CASAPSGEYEQYF. CDR3 bases: TGTGCCAGCGCGCCTAGCGGAGAGTACGAGCAGTACTTC.

A few counts support this clonotype. This sequence joins TRBV6-5 and TRBJ2-7; D is perhaps TRBD1 or TRBD2 (5 bases each). There are 15 residues in the CDR3. CDR1 and CDR2 (germline): MNHEY, SVGAGI. The V end was cut by 5 bases, the J end by 5 bases, with 19 bases between. The CDR3 bases are TGTGCCAGCAGTCTTAATAGGGACCTCTGGAACGAGCAGTACTTC. Its translation is CASSLNRDLWNEQYF.

Concerning this clonotype: Germline is not matched at one junction end, which may reflect a read error. The genes are TRBV28 and TRBJ1-2; D remains unclear. Germline CDR1 MDHEN, CDR2 SYDVKM. The CDR3 has 15 residues. This chain's CDR3 is CASSFMRRTDYGYIF. The CDR3 DNA reads TGTGCCAGCAGTTTTATGCGGAGGACCGACTATGGCTACATCTTC.

Details on this clonotype: At one end, the junction sequence differs from germline, possibly due to a read error. V usage is TRBV11-2 and J usage is TRBJ2-1; 11 positions agree with TRBD2. CDR3 length: 20 residues. Germline CDR1 is SGHAT and CDR2 is FQNNGV. In DNA, the CDR3 is TGTACCAGCAGCTTAACCCCCTGGACTAGCGGGCGTAGCTCCTACAATGAGCAGTTCTTC. It translates to CTSSLTPWTSGRSSYNEQFF.

This CDR3 reads CSVEDVLAGVTDTQYF. As DNA, the CDR3 is TGCAGCGTTGAAGATGTGCTAGCGGGAGTCACAGATACGCAGTATTTT. This chain uses TRBV29-1 with TRBJ2-3, with 10 bases lining up with TRBD2. There are 16 residues in the CDR3. V dropped 0 bases and J dropped 2; count of bases not matched to a gene: 5. The germline CDR1 and CDR2 sequences are SQVTM and ANQGSEA.

Points on this clonotype: An end of the junction does not agree with germline; a read error may underlie this. The J gene is TRBJ2-5, the V gene TRBV7-9, with D tentatively TRBD2 (6 bases). This CDR3 has 16 amino acids. Germline CDR1 and CDR2: SEHNR and FQNEAQ (reference sequence). In DNA form, the CDR3 reads TGTGCTAGCAGCCCGCAGCCGGGACTCTTTATCGGGACCCAGTACTTC. It is translated as CASSPQPGLFIGTQYF.

This clonotype came up a few times. The chain links TRBV12-3 or TRBV12-4 to TRBJ2-5; 7 bases align to TRBD1. The trim removed 6 bases at V and 1 base at J, leaving 5 bases unmatched. The CDR3 is 14 amino acids. DNA for the CDR3: TGTGCCAGCAGGCCTAGGACAGGCCAAGAGACCCAGTACTTC. Its protein is CASRPRTGQETQYF.

The rearrangement links TRBV6-6 to TRBJ2-1; TRBD1 aligns across 9 bases. The CDR3 has 12 amino acids. In germline, CDR1 is MNHNY, CDR2 SVGAGI (reference sequence). Trimming cost V 10 bases and J 6 bases; bases outside gene matches: 4. The CDR3 DNA reads as TGTGCCACCCGACAGGGGGGCAATGAGCAGTTCTTC. It yields the protein CATRQGGNEQFF.